Shown below are 25 T cell receptor beta chains from a single sample sequenced in a study of T-cell reconstitution after alpha-beta-depleted transplantation in children. Unique molecular identifiers were incorporated when the TCRbeta library was constructed. In TCRdb, the PCR reads were re-called with MiXCR into one record per CDR3 protein. The sample consists of approximately 640,000 distinct CDR3 sequences, approximately 17% of them appearing once. This sample comprised PBMCs from the stem cell graft donor, obtained from the stem cell graft. These receptors were collected from a human donor who donated a stem cell graft to a child with acute myeloid leukemia.

There are a few counts of this clonotype. The chain links TRBV27 to TRBJ1-2, with D uncertain. Germline V gene lookup returns CDR1 MNHEY and CDR2 SMNVEV (reference sequence). V was cut by 4 bases and J by 8 bases, with 14 bases left in between. This CDR3 is built from 13 residues. CDR3 sequence: CASSSTSWRGYTF. As DNA, the CDR3 is TGTGCCAGCAGTTCGACTTCCTGGAGGGGCTACACCTTC.

This clonotype has a handful of counts. This rearrangement joins TRBV20-1 to TRBJ2-5; D may correspond to TRBD1 or TRBD2 (6 bases each). V lost 3 bases, J lost 1 base, and 12 bases lay in between. The CDR3 length is 14 residues. Germline V gene lookup returns CDR1 DFQATT and CDR2 SNEGSKA (reference sequence). CDR3 nucleotides: TGCAGTGCTAGGATCGGGGGCCCCCAAGAGACCCAGTACTTC. Translating gives CSARIGGPQETQYF.

In nucleotides, the CDR3 is TGTGCCAGCAGCGACAGGGGATCTCGCGAAAAACTGTTTTTT. Translating gives CASSDRGSREKLFF. The chain carries TRBV11-2 and TRBJ1-4; 8 nucleotides align to TRBD1. With V trimmed by 5 bases and J by 8 bases, 7 bases remained unmatched. The length of the CDR3 is 14 residues. Germline CDR1 is SGHAT and CDR2 is FQNNGV.

This clonotype was recorded many times. The gene calls are TRBV29-1 and TRBJ2-1, with TRBD1 identical over 10 bases. The V segment lost 6 bases and the J segment 7 bases; nucleotides outside the gene matches: 12. The CDR3 is 15 amino acids. Germline CDR1 SQVTM, CDR2 ANQGSEA. The CDR3 nucleotides are TGCAGCGTGAACACCCGACAGGGGGCTCGTAATGAGCAGTTCTTC. It encodes CSVNTRQGARNEQFF.

This chain links TRBV4-3 with TRBJ2-1; 8 nucleotides line up with TRBD1. V lost 4 bases to trimming and J lost 2 bases; unmatched junction nucleotides: 4. The CDR3 sequence is 15 residues long. Germline V gene sequence: CDR1 LGHNA, CDR2 YSLEER. In nucleotides, the CDR3 is TGCGCCAGCAGCCGGGAGGACAGGGCCTACAATGAGCAGTTCTTC. Protein product: CASSREDRAYNEQFF.

Ten or more counts support this clonotype. The V call is TRBV5-1, the J call TRBJ1-2; TRBD1 matches 9 bases. The germline V gene has CDR1 SGHRS and CDR2 YFSETQ. After removal of 0 bases from V and 8 bases from J, the junction contained 8 bases not matched to a gene. CDR3 length: 15 residues. In DNA, the CDR3 is TGCGCCAGCAGCTTGGATGGACAGGGGACGCCCGGCTACACCTTC. Its translation: CASSLDGQGTPGYTF.

The chain carries TRBV7-9 and TRBJ2-2; tentatively, D is TRBD1 (6 bases). Trimming took off 5 bases at V and 3 bases at J, with 19 bases between the two ends. The CDR3 contains 17 residues. The germline CDR1 and CDR2 sequences are SEHNR and FQNEAQ (reference sequence). This chain's CDR3 is CASSNLQGFWDTGELFF. CDR3 sequence (DNA): TGTGCCAGCAGCAACTTACAGGGTTTCTGGGACACCGGGGAGCTGTTTTTT.

Many counts were recorded for this clonotype. The chain's CDR3 is CSARGGGRWTEAFF. In nucleotides, the CDR3 is TGCAGTGCTAGAGGAGGCGGGAGGTGGACTGAAGCTTTCTTT. The rearrangement links TRBV20-1 to TRBJ1-1; D call uncertain. This CDR3 has 14 amino acids. V was pared by 1 base and J by 5 bases, with 14 bases between. Germline V gene lookup returns CDR1 DFQATT and CDR2 SNEGSKA (reference sequence).

This clonotype turned up a few times. V and J are TRBV18 and TRBJ2-1, with TRBD2 matching 10 bases. The CDR3 has 15 residues. Losses at the gene ends were 3 bases for V and 5 bases for J; bases not matched to a gene: 4. Germline CDR1 and CDR2: KGHSH and LQKENI. CDR3 DNA sequence: TGTGCCAGCTCACCTAGGACTAGCGGCCACAATGAGCAGTTCTTC. As protein: CASSPRTSGHNEQFF.

The rearrangement joins TRBV7-8 to TRBJ2-1, with D possibly being TRBD2 (6 bases). This CDR3 has 15 amino acids. V lost 4 bases to trimming and J lost 6 bases, with 16 bases between them. Germline V gene lookup returns CDR1 SGHVS and CDR2 FQNEAQ. The CDR3 is CASSSDRPRGNEQFF. CDR3 in DNA: TGTGCCAGCAGCTCGGACCGCCCGCGGGGCAATGAGCAGTTCTTC.

This clonotype was picked up a small number of times. The chain employs TRBV12-3 or TRBV12-4 and TRBJ2-5, with D perhaps matching TRBD2 (5 bases). The length of the CDR3 is 11 residues. The V gene lost 8 bases and the J gene lost 7 bases, with 11 bases spanning the gap. The CDR3: CASDGEGTQYF. The DNA of the CDR3 is TGTGCCAGCGACGGGGAAGGGACCCAGTACTTC.

This clonotype was seen at least ten times. The gene calls are TRBV29-1 and TRBJ1-1; the D gene is possibly TRBD1 (6 bases). V was cut by 6 bases and J by 8 bases, with 19 bases left in between. Per the germline V gene, CDR1 is SQVTM and CDR2 is ANQGSEA. The CDR3 sequence is 13 residues long. For the CDR3, the DNA is TGCAGCGTCAGACAGGAGGCGATCGTGGAAGCTTTCTTT. This sequence encodes CSVRQEAIVEAFF. Looking up the rest from reference TRBV29-1 and TRBJ1-1 gives the full variable domain: SAVISQKPSRDICQRGTSLTIQCQVDSQVTMMFWYRQQPGQSLTLIATANQGSEATYESGFVIDKFPISRPNLTFSTLTVSNMSPEDSSIYLCSVRQEAIVEAFFGQGTRLTVV.

This clonotype has at least ten counts. The chain joins TRBV20-1 to TRBJ2-1; unclear D gene. This CDR3 is 13 amino acids long. Trimming took off 1 base at V and 9 bases at J, with 13 bases between the two ends. The V gene's germline CDR1 is DFQATT and CDR2 SNEGSKA (reference sequence). The DNA of the CDR3 is TGCAGTGCTAGAGCCGGCCTTTTCGGTGAGCAGTTCTTC. Translation: CSARAGLFGEQFF.

CDR3 residues: CASSPFRETQYF. The DNA for the CDR3 is TGTGCCAGCAGCCCCTTTCGCGAGACCCAGTACTTC. V usage is TRBV7-9 and J usage is TRBJ2-5, with D unclear. The CDR3 contains 12 residues. Germline lookup yields CDR1 SEHNR and CDR2 FQNEAQ (reference sequence). Trimming cost V 5 bases and J 5 bases, with 9 bases left between them.

A few counts support this clonotype. The V call is TRBV11-2, the J call TRBJ2-1, with a weak D call TRBD1 (6 bases). Germline loops: CDR1 SGHAT, CDR2 FQNNGV. CDR3 length equals 16 residues. With 5 bases removed from V and 0 bases from J, the gap between germline ends came to 14 bases. The CDR3 reads CASSRNRVNSYNEQFF. The CDR3 DNA is TGTGCCAGCAGCCGCAACAGGGTAAACTCCTACAATGAGCAGTTCTTC.

The rearrangement links TRBV11-2 to TRBJ1-2; D is perhaps TRBD1 (5 bases). Germline V gene sequence: CDR1 SGHAT, CDR2 FQNNGV. V lost 1 base and J 7 bases, leaving 16 bases between the germline ends. The CDR3 runs 15 residues. In nucleotides, the CDR3 is TGTGCCAGCAGCTTAGGGGACGAGGGGAACATTGGCTACACCTTC. Translation: CASSLGDEGNIGYTF.

The chain links TRBV28 to TRBJ2-7; no clear D gene. The length of the CDR3 is 11 residues. With 8 bases removed from V and 4 bases from J, the gap between germline ends came to 9 bases. Germline-derived CDR1 and CDR2 are MDHEN and SYDVKM. The CDR3 nucleotides are TGTGCCAGCGGTCCGAGGTACGAGCAGTACGTC. Translated: CASGPRYEQYV.

This clonotype was picked up many times. This rearrangement joins TRBV20-1 to TRBJ1-5; tentatively, D is TRBD1 (5 bases). The CDR3 has 15 amino acids. Looked up from germline, CDR1 is DFQATT and CDR2 is SNEGSKA (reference sequence). V lost 2 bases and J lost 3, with 14 bases in between. CDR3 bases: TGCAGTGCTAGACCAAGACCAGGGATCAATCAGCCCCAGCATTTT. Translated, it gives CSARPRPGINQPQHF.

The CDR3 protein is CASMQYSSNQPQHF. CDR3 sequence (DNA): TGTGCCAGCATGCAGTACTCTAGCAATCAGCCCCAGCATTTT. This chain connects TRBV27 to TRBJ1-5; D gene uncertain. The CDR3 spans 14 residues. The germline CDR1 and CDR2 sequences are MNHEY and SMNVEV (reference sequence). Trimming shortened V by 7 bases and J by 0 bases, and 10 bases separated the two germline ends.

This clonotype occurred a few times. The genes are TRBV5-5 and TRBJ2-1; TRBD2 might be the D (6 bases). V was clipped by 1 base and J by 0 bases, with 11 bases between them. This CDR3 has 16 residues. Looked up from germline, CDR1 is SGHKS and CDR2 is YYEKEE (reference sequence). CDR3 DNA sequence: TGTGCCAGCAGCTTGTCGCTAGCGACCTCCTACAATGAGCAGTTCTTC. Encoded protein: CASSLSLATSYNEQFF.

CDR3 in amino acids: CASSLARLAGGRQFF. In DNA form, the CDR3 reads TGTGCCAGCAGTTTAGCGCGGCTAGCGGGGGGGCGACAGTTCTTC. The chain uses TRBV28 and TRBJ2-1, with 12 bases matching TRBD2. Germline CDR1 is MDHEN and CDR2 is SYDVKM. The trim removed 2 bases at V and 13 bases at J, leaving 9 bases unmatched. CDR3 length: 15 amino acids.

At least ten counts were recorded for this clonotype. The J gene is TRBJ2-1, the V gene TRBV9; 8 bases fit TRBD2. The CDR3 runs 17 residues. Trimming removed 0 bases from V and 0 bases from J; junction bases left unmatched: 5. The V gene's germline CDR1 is SGDLS and CDR2 YYNGEE. For the CDR3, the DNA is TGTGCCAGCAGCGTAGGATCCCTAGCGGGCTCCTACAATGAGCAGTTCTTC. It specifies CASSVGSLAGSYNEQFF.

Here the CDR3 reads CASSQVVGTAYGYTF. For the CDR3, the DNA is TGTGCCAGCAGCCAAGTGGTCGGGACAGCCTATGGCTACACCTTC. The chain carries TRBV3-1 and TRBJ1-2, with TRBD1 matching over 7 bases. Germline V CDR1 and CDR2: LGHDT, YNNKEL (reference sequence). J was trimmed by 4 bases and V by 1 base; bases with no gene match: 6. The CDR3 runs 15 residues. The variable domain in full, with the rest retrieved from reference TRBV3-1 and TRBJ1-2, is DTAVSQTPKYLVTQMGNDKSIKCEQNLGHDTMYWYKQDSKKFLKIMFSYNNKELIINETVPNRFSPKSPDKAHLNLHINSLELGDSAVYFCASSQVVGTAYGYTFGSGTRLTVV.

This clonotype came up a few times. This chain links TRBV6-1 with TRBJ1-6; TRBD1 matches 7 bases. The CDR3 extends over 16 amino acids. The germline CDR1 and CDR2 sequences are MNHNS and SASEGT. V lost 4 bases to trimming and J lost 10 bases; unmatched junction nucleotides: 13. CDR3 region: CASSGIPDRVASPLHF. CDR3 bases: TGTGCCAGCAGTGGAATCCCAGACAGGGTCGCCTCACCCCTCCACTTT.

This clonotype was counted at least ten times. The V and J genes are TRBV20-1 and TRBJ2-7; perhaps D is TRBD1 or TRBD2 (5 bases each). The CDR3 runs 12 residues. Trimming pared 1 base from V and 2 bases from J, leaving 6 bases between. Germline V gives CDR1 DFQATT, CDR2 SNEGSKA (reference sequence). Here the CDR3 DNA reads TGCAGTGCTAGAGGGGGACCCTACGAGCAGTACTTC. Its protein product is CSARGGPYEQYF.